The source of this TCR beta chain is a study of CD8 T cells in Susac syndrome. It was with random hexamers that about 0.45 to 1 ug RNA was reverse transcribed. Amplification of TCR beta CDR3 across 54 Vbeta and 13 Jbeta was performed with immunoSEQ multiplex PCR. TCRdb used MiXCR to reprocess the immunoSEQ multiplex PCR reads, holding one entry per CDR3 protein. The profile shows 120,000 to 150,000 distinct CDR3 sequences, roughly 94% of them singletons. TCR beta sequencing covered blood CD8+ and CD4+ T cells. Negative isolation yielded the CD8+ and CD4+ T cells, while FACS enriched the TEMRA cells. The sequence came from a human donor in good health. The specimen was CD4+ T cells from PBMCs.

The CDR3 DNA is TGTGCCTGGACGATAACAGGGTCTGAAGCTTTCTTT. Residues: CAWTITGSEAFF. The V gene is TRBV30, the J gene TRBJ1-1; D is possibly TRBD1 (6 bases). The V gene's germline CDR1 is GTSNPN and CDR2 SVGIG (reference sequence). The CDR3 runs 12 residues. Trimming left V 4 bases short and J 6 bases short, with 12 bases between.